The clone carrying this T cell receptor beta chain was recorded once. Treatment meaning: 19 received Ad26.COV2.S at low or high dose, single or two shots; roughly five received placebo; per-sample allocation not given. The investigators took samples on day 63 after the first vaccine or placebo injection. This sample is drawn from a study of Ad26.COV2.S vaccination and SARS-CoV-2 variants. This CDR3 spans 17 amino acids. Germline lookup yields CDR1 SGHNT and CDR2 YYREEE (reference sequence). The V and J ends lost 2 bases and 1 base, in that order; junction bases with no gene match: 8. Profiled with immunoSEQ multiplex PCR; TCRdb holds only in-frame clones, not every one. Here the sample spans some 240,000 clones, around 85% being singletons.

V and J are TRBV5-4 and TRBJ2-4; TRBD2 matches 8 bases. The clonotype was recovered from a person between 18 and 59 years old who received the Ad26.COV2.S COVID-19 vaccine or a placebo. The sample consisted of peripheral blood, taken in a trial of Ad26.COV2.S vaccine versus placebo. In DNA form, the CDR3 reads TGTGCCAGCAGCTTAGGTTTGACGGGAGGGGCCAAAAACATTCAGTACTTC. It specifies CASSLGLTGGAKNIQYF.